Listed below are T cell receptor beta chains from one sample, sequenced in a study of blood T cell repertoires in COVID-19. Profiled with immunoSEQ multiplex PCR; TCRdb holds only in-frame clones, not every one. The sample yields 290,000 or so clones, 70% to 90% seen once. Sequences were obtained from peripheral blood. These receptor sequences come from a man over 45 with active or convalescent COVID-19. CDR3s include the opening cysteine and the closing phenylalanine or tryptophan. Expanded clones get a size class; other rows say once, few or many, or leave the size out.

CDR3 protein: CASSRGGAGTEAFF
clone size: NA
J gene: TRBJ1-1
V gene: TRBV5-1

CDR3 protein: CASSILSELEQYF
clone size: NA
J gene: TRBJ2-7
V gene: TRBV6-2/TRBV6-3

CDR3 protein: CASSRSGPQGEGYTF
clone size: many
J gene: TRBJ1-2
V gene: TRBV5-4

CDR3 protein: CASSAGPRTDTQYF
clone size: NA
J gene: TRBJ2-3
V gene: TRBV5-1

CDR3 protein: CAIGAGRSSYEQYF
clone size: once
J gene: TRBJ2-7
V gene: TRBV10-3

CDR3 protein: CASSIMGQGREKLFF
clone size: NA
J gene: TRBJ1-4
V gene: TRBV19

CDR3 protein: CASSLSGHGQETQYF
clone size: NA
J gene: TRBJ2-5
V gene: TRBV27

CDR3 protein: CASSFTGGSREKLFF
clone size: NA
J gene: TRBJ1-4
V gene: TRBV27

CDR3 protein: CATSDPRHVTGELFF
clone size: NA
J gene: TRBJ2-2
V gene: TRBV24-1

CDR3 protein: CASRTPGNEQFF
clone size: NA
J gene: TRBJ2-1
V gene: TRBV25-1

CDR3 protein: CASSYGTSDYNEQFF
clone size: NA
J gene: TRBJ2-1
V gene: TRBV6-2/TRBV6-3

CDR3 protein: CASSKASGKVEQFF
clone size: NA
J gene: TRBJ2-1
V gene: TRBV21-1

CDR3 protein: CASSPGGTGELFF
clone size: NA
J gene: TRBJ2-2
V gene: TRBV7-3

CDR3 protein: CASSYTGFSSEQYF
clone size: NA
J gene: TRBJ2-7
V gene: TRBV28

CDR3 protein: CSASPGFGRDGEKLFF
clone size: NA
J gene: TRBJ1-4
V gene: TRBV20-1

CDR3 protein: CASSIQGGTQYF
clone size: NA
J gene: TRBJ2-3
V gene: TRBV19

CDR3 protein: CASSFSSGTGDTGELFF
clone size: NA
J gene: TRBJ2-2
V gene: TRBV11-3

CDR3 protein: CASSQEAGAGYEQYF
clone size: NA
J gene: TRBJ2-7
V gene: TRBV4-3

CDR3 protein: CASSRRTGAGGNTIYF
clone size: once
J gene: TRBJ1-3
V gene: TRBV3-1/TRBV3-2

CDR3 protein: CASSESRVSGWSPLHF
clone size: NA
J gene: TRBJ1-6
V gene: TRBV6-1

CDR3 protein: CSVEVSGLENGYTF
clone size: once
J gene: TRBJ1-2
V gene: TRBV29-1

CDR3 protein: CASSLDRRAAVDTQYF
clone size: NA
J gene: TRBJ2-3
V gene: TRBV7-9

CDR3 protein: CASSALQGSVGEQYF
clone size: NA
J gene: TRBJ2-7
V gene: TRBV6-2/TRBV6-3

CDR3 protein: CASSPPTGGNTEAFF
clone size: NA
J gene: TRBJ1-1
V gene: TRBV5-1

CDR3 protein: CASSQGTGAGELFF
clone size: NA
J gene: TRBJ2-2
V gene: TRBV4-3

CDR3 protein: CASSPSGNNEQFF
clone size: NA
J gene: TRBJ2-1
V gene: TRBV12-3/TRBV12-4

CDR3 protein: CASSVSGSHSEQYF
clone size: NA
J gene: TRBJ2-7
V gene: TRBV7-9

CDR3 protein: CASSRLKGAPDPYTEAFF
clone size: few
J gene: TRBJ1-1
V gene: TRBV7-9

CDR3 protein: CASSTDLSPDTQYF
clone size: few
J gene: TRBJ2-3
V gene: TRBV19

CDR3 protein: CASSQRQSTEAFF
clone size: few
J gene: TRBJ1-1
V gene: TRBV14

CDR3 protein: CSASRDDGREAYNEQFF
clone size: NA
J gene: TRBJ2-1
V gene: TRBV20-1

CDR3 protein: CATSGEPGRSYNEQFF
clone size: NA
J gene: TRBJ2-1
V gene: TRBV24-1

CDR3 protein: CSAMTGQADYGYTF
clone size: NA
J gene: TRBJ1-2
V gene: TRBV29-1

CDR3 protein: CAWSGLTRGEQYF
clone size: many
J gene: TRBJ2-7
V gene: TRBV30

CDR3 protein: CASSQGQGGSEKLFF
clone size: NA
J gene: TRBJ1-4
V gene: TRBV4-3

CDR3 protein: CASSPFTDTQYF
clone size: NA
J gene: TRBJ2-3
V gene: TRBV9

CDR3 protein: CASSPPAVKPRFLKEQSYEQYF
clone size: NA
J gene: TRBJ2-7
V gene: TRBV19

CDR3 protein: CSAWTGVMAFF
clone size: NA
J gene: TRBJ1-1
V gene: TRBV20-1